Sequencing of this T cell receptor beta chain was carried out in a study of T cells in Graves' hyperthyroidism and ophthalmopathy. Study-level points and caveats: Most thyroid clonotypes expanded above 0.001 were also detected in blood.

Amplification of TCR beta CDR3 regions was performed using RNA transcripts as template. The TCR CDR3 first-round RT-PCR relied on the HTBI primer set. MiXCR, run by TCRdb on the multiplex PCR reads, gives a single entry per CDR3 protein. The sample records over 400,000 distinct CDR3 sequences, approximately 22% being singletons. The V segment lost 6 bases and the J segment 6 bases; nucleotides outside the gene matches: 5. The CDR3 spans 14 residues. Germline V lookup: CDR1 MNHEY, CDR2 SVGEGT. It was uncontrolled infection, other autoimmune disease, pregnancy or lactation that excluded patients. The diagnoses drew upon clinical symptoms, serum thyroxine and TRAb, thyroid ultrasound and orbital computed tomography. PBMCs were sourced from roughly 9.1 ml fresh peripheral blood. Comments on this clonotype: What it binds is unknown.

The genes are TRBV6-2 or TRBV6-3 and TRBJ1-5, with 10 positions matching TRBD1. The receptor comes from a woman aged 70-85 years with Graves' ophthalmopathy. Source material: blood. The CDR3 reads CASSADRGSQPQHF. The CDR3, as DNA: TGTGCCAGCAGCGCGGACAGGGGGAGTCAGCCCCAGCATTTT.